The 32 T cell receptor beta chains presented below share a single source sample, sequenced in a study of T cells in Graves' hyperthyroidism and ophthalmopathy. The TCR beta CDR3 regions underwent amplification using RNA transcripts as the source. First-round RT-PCR with HTBI primers amplified the TCR CDR3 region. TCRdb analysed the multiplex PCR reads with MiXCR anew, one entry per CDR3 protein. The sample includes approximately 430,000 distinct CDR3 sequences, over 12% of them seen just once. Sequenced sample: blood. These receptors all come from a man between 18 and 35 years old with Graves' ophthalmopathy.

The sample holds one count of this clonotype. Compared with germline, one end of the junction differs, possibly owing to a read error. The chain has TRBV19 and TRBJ1-6; a possible D gene is TRBD1 (6 bases). Per the germline V gene, CDR1 is LNHDA and CDR2 is SQIVND (reference sequence). The length of the CDR3 is 17 residues. For the CDR3, the DNA is TGTGCCAGTTGTATAGATGACAACAGGGACGGAAGGTCACCCCTCCACTTT. This gives the protein CASCIDDNRDGRSPLHF. Together with reference TRBV19 and TRBJ1-6, the CDR3 gives the full variable domain: DGGITQSPKYLFRKEGQNVTLSCEQNLNHDAMYWYRQDPGQGLRLIYYSQIVNDFQKGDIAEGYSVSREKKESFPLTVTSAQKNPTAFYLCASCIDDNRDGRSPLHFGNGTRLTVT.

This rearrangement joins TRBV24-1 to TRBJ2-5; no reliable D call. V lost 2 bases, J lost 2 bases, and 11 bases lay in between. Germline V CDR1 and CDR2: KGHDR, SFDVKD. The CDR3 has 15 residues. CDR3 loop: CATSDSTQIQETQYF. Here the CDR3 DNA reads TGTGCCACCAGTGATTCAACCCAAATACAAGAGACCCAGTACTTC.

The table lists this clonotype with a few counts. This clone may be a read error of a much larger clone one base away. The V gene is TRBV4-1, the J gene TRBJ1-2, with unresolved D. Germline loops: CDR1 MGHRA, CDR2 YSYEKL. V dropped 0 bases and J dropped 4 bases, with 6 bases sitting between them. The CDR3 spans 13 residues. This chain's CDR3 is CASSQEAVYGYTF. CDR3 nucleotides: TGCGCCAGCAGCCAAGAGGCGGTCTATGGCTACACCTTC.

As DNA, the CDR3 is TGTGCCAGCAACCCACGTCGGTTCTTC. Translation gives CASNPRRFF. This chain connects TRBV27 to TRBJ2-1; D uncertain. Trimming took 7 bases from V and 15 from J, leaving 10 bases between them. The CDR3 runs to 9 residues. The germline V gene encodes CDR1 MNHEY and CDR2 SMNVEV (reference sequence).

The sample holds a few counts of this clonotype. The CDR3 protein is CASRGWGAVYGYTF. CDR3 sequence (DNA): TGTGCCAGCAGGGGTTGGGGGGCGGTCTATGGCTACACCTTC. This chain connects TRBV6-5 to TRBJ1-2, with D tentatively TRBD1 (6 bases). Trimming pared 6 bases from V and 4 bases from J, leaving 15 bases between. In germline, CDR1 is MNHEY, CDR2 SVGAGI. This CDR3 is built from 14 residues.

This clonotype came up a few times. This sequence joins TRBV6-1 and TRBJ2-4; D might be TRBD1 (6 bases). In germline, CDR1 is MNHNS, CDR2 SASEGT. CDR3 length: 13 amino acids. Trimming took off 7 bases at V and 9 bases at J, with 16 bases between the two ends. Written as DNA, the CDR3 is TGTGCCAGCACTCAACCCCAGGGGATCATTCAGTACTTC. It specifies CASTQPQGIIQYF.

This clonotype was found many times. J is TRBJ2-5 and V is TRBV18, with D possibly being TRBD1 or TRBD2 (5 bases each). Germline V gene lookup returns CDR1 KGHSH and CDR2 LQKENI. The CDR3 has 15 amino acids. Deletions cut 4 bases from V and 5 bases from J, with 17 bases between. The CDR3 DNA follows: TGTGCCAGCTCACTGAATAATGGGGGAAAGGAGACCCAGTACTTC. Its protein is CASSLNNGGKETQYF.

J is TRBJ2-3 and V is TRBV10-3; TRBD1 is a possible D gene (5 bases). Germline V CDR1 and CDR2: ENHRY, SYGVKD. The CDR3 covers 13 residues. V lost 6 bases and J 0 bases, leaving 7 bases between the germline ends. The CDR3 DNA is TGTGCCATCAGGGGGCCGAGCACAGATACGCAGTATTTT. This codes for CAIRGPSTDTQYF.

This clonotype came up many times. This chain joins TRBV6-1 and TRBJ2-2; 7 nucleotides align to TRBD2. Trimming took 6 bases from V and 5 from J; bases not matched to a gene: 12. This CDR3 region has 16 residues. Germline CDR1 MNHNS, CDR2 SASEGT. CDR3 region: CASRGSLAEPTGELFF. DNA for the CDR3: TGTGCCAGCAGGGGTTCCCTAGCGGAGCCGACCGGGGAGCTGTTTTTT.

This clonotype has a count of ten or more. This rearrangement joins TRBV7-2 to TRBJ2-5, with TRBD1 matching 8 bases. After removal of 2 bases from V and 5 bases from J, the junction contained 10 bases not matched to a gene. This CDR3 has 16 amino acids. CDR1 and CDR2 (germline): SGHTA, FQGNSA. The CDR3 loop is CASSLWGQVIEETQYF. The CDR3 DNA reads as TGTGCCAGCAGCTTATGGGGACAGGTTATAGAGGAGACCCAGTACTTC.

This clonotype showed up many times. V is TRBV20-1 and J is TRBJ2-3; D is ambiguous. Trimming pared 6 bases from V and 4 bases from J, leaving 23 bases between. The germline V gene encodes CDR1 DFQATT and CDR2 SNEGSKA (reference sequence). The CDR3 length is 16 residues. The CDR3 protein is CSANSLGSSYADTQYF. The CDR3 DNA follows: TGCAGTGCCAACTCTTTGGGGTCGAGTTATGCAGATACGCAGTATTTT.

The table lists this clonotype with a few counts. The chain carries TRBV27 and TRBJ2-1, with 9 bases lining up with TRBD2. CDR3 length equals 18 residues. CDR1 is MNHEY and CDR2 is SMNVEV in the germline V gene (reference sequence). The V segment lost 8 bases and the J segment 2 bases; nucleotides outside the gene matches: 16. CDR3 protein: CASSYGLAGPDPYNEQFF. Written as DNA, the CDR3 is TGTGCCAGCTCCTATGGCCTAGCGGGACCTGACCCCTACAATGAGCAGTTCTTC.

This clonotype came up a few times. The chain links TRBV7-9 to TRBJ2-7, with D hard to call. The V and J ends lost 5 bases and 5 bases respectively, with 10 bases between them. The CDR3 has 12 amino acids. CDR1 is SEHNR, CDR2 FQNEAQ, per germline (reference sequence). As DNA, the CDR3 is TGTGCCAGCAGCCGCCGCCCGGACGAGCAGTACTTC. Translation gives CASSRRPDEQYF.

The gene calls are TRBV20-1 and TRBJ2-7; 7 positions agree with TRBD1. Germline loops: CDR1 DFQATT, CDR2 SNEGSKA (reference sequence). V lost 6 bases to trimming and J lost 5 bases; unmatched junction nucleotides: 4. CDR3 length equals 11 residues. The CDR3 sequence is CSAVTGDEQYF. CDR3 bases: TGCAGTGCCGTAACAGGGGACGAGCAGTACTTC.

This sequence joins TRBV19 and TRBJ2-2; 10 bases fit TRBD2. V lost 4 bases to trimming and J lost 2 bases; unmatched junction nucleotides: 7. The CDR3 has 17 amino acids. Germline CDR1 LNHDA, CDR2 SQIVND (reference sequence). CDR3 sequence reads: CASSTFSGGLNTGELFF. The DNA for the CDR3 is TGTGCCAGTAGTACCTTTAGCGGGGGGTTAAACACCGGGGAGCTGTTTTTT.

This clonotype was detected a few times. The chain is built from TRBV28 and TRBJ1-5; D gene ambiguous. This CDR3 spans 14 amino acids. V lost 5 bases and J lost 4, with 12 bases in between. Germline CDR1 is MDHEN and CDR2 is SYDVKM. This chain's CDR3 is CASSVTGGNQPQHF. CDR3 sequence (DNA): TGTGCCAGCAGTGTGACCGGAGGGAATCAGCCCCAGCATTTT. The complete variable domain, with remaining parts taken from reference TRBV28 and TRBJ1-5, reads DVKVTQSSRYLVKRTGEKVFLECVQDMDHENMFWYRQDPGLGLRLIYFSYDVKMKEKGDIPEGYSVSREKKERFSLILESASTNQTSMYLCASSVTGGNQPQHFGDGTRLSIL.

In its sample, this clonotype was seen many times. This chain joins TRBV18 and TRBJ1-5, with D hard to call. Between the trimmed V and J ends, which lost 2 bases and 3 bases, there was a span of 5 bases. This CDR3 has 13 amino acids. In germline, CDR1 is KGHSH, CDR2 LQKENI. The CDR3 DNA reads as TGTGCCAGCTCACCAGGGTTCAATCAGCCCCAGCATTTT. This encodes CASSPGFNQPQHF. The variable domain in full, completed from reference TRBV18 and TRBJ1-5, reads NAGVMQNPRHLVRRRGQEARLRCSPMKGHSHVYWYRQLPEEGLKFMVYLQKENIIDESGMPKERFSAEFPKEGPSILRIQQVVRGDSAAYFCASSPGFNQPQHFGDGTRLSIL.

The rearrangement links TRBV5-1 to TRBJ1-3; 8 positions match TRBD1. The CDR3 totals 14 residues. V trimming: 0 bases; J trimming: 6 bases; junction bases outside the gene matches: 2. Per the germline V gene, CDR1 is SGHRS and CDR2 is YFSETQ. The CDR3 DNA reads TGCGCCAGCAGCTTGGGGCAGGGGGCAAACACCATATATTTT. This translates into CASSLGQGANTIYF.

The sample holds many counts of this clonotype. The rearrangement links TRBV5-1 to TRBJ2-2; D gene unclear. CDR1 and CDR2 from the germline V gene are SGHRS and YFSETQ. Trimming shortened V by 1 base and J by 3 bases, and 10 bases separated the two germline ends. This CDR3 region has 15 residues. The CDR3 reads CASSLRSEHTGELFF. The CDR3 region has the DNA TGCGCCAGCAGCTTGAGATCAGAGCACACCGGGGAGCTGTTTTTT.

This clonotype was counted ten times or more. This chain uses TRBV20-1 with TRBJ1-2; perhaps TRBD1 as D (6 bases). The CDR3 loop spans 15 amino acids. Trimming took off 3 bases at V and 2 bases at J, with 16 bases between the two ends. Per the germline V gene, CDR1 is DFQATT and CDR2 is SNEGSKA (reference sequence). The CDR3 bases are TGCAGTGCTAGTGGGGGGGACACTAGAAACTATGGCTACACCTTC. This sequence encodes CSASGGDTRNYGYTF.

The chain uses TRBV12-3 or TRBV12-4 and TRBJ1-4; D unresolved. The length of the CDR3 is 14 residues. The V and J ends lost 3 bases and 4 bases respectively, with 9 bases between them. CDR3: CASSLAPLNEKLFF. CDR3 sequence (DNA): TGTGCCAGCAGTTTGGCACCCCTTAATGAAAAACTGTTTTTT.

The gene calls are TRBV30 and TRBJ1-5; 11 bases agree with TRBD1. Germline V gene data show CDR1 as GTSNPN and CDR2 as SVGIG (reference sequence). The V segment lost 3 bases and the J segment 9 bases; nucleotides outside the gene matches: 10. The CDR3 extends over 15 amino acids. For the CDR3, the DNA is TGTGCCTGGAGCCCCGGGACAGGGGGATCGAGGCCCCAGCATTTT. Its translation is CAWSPGTGGSRPQHF.

V is TRBV5-1 and J is TRBJ1-1; D call uncertain. The V and J ends lost 7 bases and 4 bases respectively, with 11 bases between them. CDR3 length: 12 residues. CDR1 is SGHRS and CDR2 is YFSETQ in the germline V gene. The CDR3 reads CASRLEGTEAFF. CDR3 nucleotide sequence: TGCGCCAGCCGCCTCGAGGGCACTGAAGCTTTCTTT.

This clonotype has ten or more counts. The chain uses TRBV4-1 and TRBJ2-1; D gene ambiguous. In germline, CDR1 is MGHRA, CDR2 YSYEKL. This CDR3 is built from 15 residues. V dropped 1 base and J dropped 2 bases, with 9 bases sitting between them. The CDR3 sequence: CASSQGVGTYNEQFF. CDR3 DNA: TGCGCCAGCAGCCAAGGGGTTGGAACCTACAATGAGCAGTTCTTC.

V is TRBV28 and J is TRBJ2-1; TRBD2 matches 13 bases. Germline lookup yields CDR1 MDHEN and CDR2 SYDVKM. With 6 bases clipped from V and 8 bases from J, the junction kept 7 bases outside the gene matches. The CDR3 runs 15 residues. CDR3 protein: CASRRTSGRMDEQFF. The CDR3 bases are TGTGCCAGCAGGCGGACTAGCGGGAGAATGGATGAGCAGTTCTTC. Based on the CDR3 plus reference TRBV28 and TRBJ2-1, the full variable domain is DVKVTQSSRYLVKRTGEKVFLECVQDMDHENMFWYRQDPGLGLRLIYFSYDVKMKEKGDIPEGYSVSREKKERFSLILESASTNQTSMYLCASRRTSGRMDEQFFGPGTRLTVL.

This clonotype was seen ten or more times. Germline and junction disagree at one end, which may indicate a read error. The chain carries TRBV7-9 and TRBJ1-1, with a possible D match to TRBD1 (6 bases). The CDR3 spans 15 residues. Germline V lookup: CDR1 SEHNR, CDR2 FQNEAQ (reference sequence). The CDR3 nucleotides are TGTACCAGCAGCCCGGGACAACCCGGGAGCACTGAAGCTTTCTTT. Protein product: CTSSPGQPGSTEAFF.

In its sample, this clonotype was seen many times. The genes are TRBV7-3 and TRBJ2-3; 12 bases agree with TRBD2. V lost 4 bases and J lost 5; bases outside the gene matches: 7. Looked up from germline, CDR1 is SGHTA and CDR2 is FQGTGA. This CDR3 is 16 amino acids long. The CDR3 DNA reads TGTGCCAGCAGCTATCTAGCGGGAGGGCCTGGAGATACGCAGTATTTT. Protein product: CASSYLAGGPGDTQYF.

The table lists this clonotype with many counts. This CDR3 is CASSNPTSGYEQYF. The DNA of the CDR3 is TGTGCCAGCAGCAACCCGACTAGCGGCTACGAGCAGTACTTC. The chain recombines TRBV3-1 with TRBJ2-7; 9 bases are shared with TRBD2. V shed 5 bases and J 3 bases; nucleotides not matched to a gene: 5. The germline CDR1 and CDR2 sequences are LGHDT and YNNKEL (reference sequence). The CDR3 has 14 residues.

This clonotype was detected ten times or more. The chain couples TRBV7-9 to TRBJ1-5; D unresolved. Germline V CDR1 and CDR2: SEHNR, FQNEAQ (reference sequence). CDR3 length equals 15 residues. Trimming removed 5 bases at V and 1 base at J, with 12 bases between. CDR3 residues: CASSHGGWSNQPQHF. For the CDR3, the DNA is TGTGCCAGCAGCCACGGAGGATGGAGCAATCAGCCCCAGCATTTT.

This rearrangement joins TRBV19 to TRBJ2-7; possible D gene TRBD2, 7 bases. Germline CDR1 LNHDA, CDR2 SQIVND (reference sequence). The CDR3 totals 15 residues. V lost 5 bases and J 0 bases, leaving 14 bases between the germline ends. The CDR3 coding sequence is TGTGCCAGTAGTGGGGGGGCCAGGAGCTCCTACGAGCAGTACTTC. Residues: CASSGGARSSYEQYF.

Many counts were recorded for this clonotype. The chain combines TRBV20-1 with TRBJ2-1; 7 bases line up with TRBD1. In germline, CDR1 is DFQATT, CDR2 SNEGSKA (reference sequence). V dropped 0 bases and J dropped 11; count of bases not matched to a gene: 13. The CDR3 loop spans 15 amino acids. Here the CDR3 reads CSARDRVQGSRKQFF. The CDR3 coding sequence is TGCAGTGCTAGAGATCGGGTACAGGGGTCAAGGAAGCAGTTCTTC.

Of note for this clonotype: The DNA is left out, because the CDR3 cannot be placed on it with certainty; the CDR3 is given as TCRdb lists it. The chain combines TRBV7-3 with TRBJ2-5; the D call TRBD1 from the table was never checked on the DNA. Both ends counted, the CDR3 spans 20 residues. Germline-derived CDR1 and CDR2 are SGHTA and FQGTGA. CDR3 sequence: CASSFYICSALTGAQETQYF.